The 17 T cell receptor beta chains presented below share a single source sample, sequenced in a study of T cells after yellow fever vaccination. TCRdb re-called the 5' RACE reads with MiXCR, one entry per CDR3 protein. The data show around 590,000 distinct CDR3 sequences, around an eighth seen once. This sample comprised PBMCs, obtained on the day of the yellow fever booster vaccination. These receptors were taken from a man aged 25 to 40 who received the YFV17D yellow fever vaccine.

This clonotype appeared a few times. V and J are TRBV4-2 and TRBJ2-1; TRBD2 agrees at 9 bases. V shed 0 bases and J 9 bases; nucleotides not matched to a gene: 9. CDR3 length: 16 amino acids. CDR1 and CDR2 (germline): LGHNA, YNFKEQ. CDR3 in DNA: TGTGCCAGCAGCCAAGAAGGGACTAGCTTTCGAGCTGAGCAGTTCTTC. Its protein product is CASSQEGTSFRAEQFF.

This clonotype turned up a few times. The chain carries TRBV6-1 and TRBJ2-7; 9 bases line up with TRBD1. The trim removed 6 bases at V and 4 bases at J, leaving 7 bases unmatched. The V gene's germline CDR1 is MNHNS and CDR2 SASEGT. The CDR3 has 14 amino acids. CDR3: CASRLQGADYEQYF. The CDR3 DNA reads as TGTGCCAGCAGACTACAGGGGGCGGATTACGAGCAGTACTTC.

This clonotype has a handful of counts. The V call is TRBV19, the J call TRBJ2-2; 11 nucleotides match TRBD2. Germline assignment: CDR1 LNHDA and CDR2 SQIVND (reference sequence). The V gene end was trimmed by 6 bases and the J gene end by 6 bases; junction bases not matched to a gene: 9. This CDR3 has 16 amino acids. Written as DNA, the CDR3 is TGTGCCAGTAGATCCCCTAGCGGGAGGCACCCCGGGGAGCTGTTTTTT. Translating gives CASRSPSGRHPGELFF. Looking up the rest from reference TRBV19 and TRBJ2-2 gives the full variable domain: DGGITQSPKYLFRKEGQNVTLSCEQNLNHDAMYWYRQDPGQGLRLIYYSQIVNDFQKGDIAEGYSVSREKKESFPLTVTSAQKNPTAFYLCASRSPSGRHPGELFFGEGSRLTVL.

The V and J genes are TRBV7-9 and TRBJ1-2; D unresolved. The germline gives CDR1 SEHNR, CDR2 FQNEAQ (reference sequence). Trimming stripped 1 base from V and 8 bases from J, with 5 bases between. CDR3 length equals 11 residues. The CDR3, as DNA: TGTGCCAGCAGCTTAGAGGTGGGCTACACCTTC. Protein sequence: CASSLEVGYTF. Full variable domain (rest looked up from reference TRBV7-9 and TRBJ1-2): DTGVSQNPRHKITKRGQNVTFRCDPISEHNRLYWYRQTLGQGPEFLTYFQNEAQLEKSRLLSDRFSAERPKGSFSTLEIQRTEQGDSAMYLCASSLEVGYTFGSGTRLTVV.

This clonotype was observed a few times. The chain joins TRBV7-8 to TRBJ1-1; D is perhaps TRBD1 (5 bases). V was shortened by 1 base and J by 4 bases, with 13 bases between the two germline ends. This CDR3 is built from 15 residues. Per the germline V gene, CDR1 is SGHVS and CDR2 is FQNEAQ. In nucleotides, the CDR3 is TGTGCCAGCAGCTTAGTGTCAGGCGGGGGCACTGAAGCTTTCTTT. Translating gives CASSLVSGGGTEAFF.

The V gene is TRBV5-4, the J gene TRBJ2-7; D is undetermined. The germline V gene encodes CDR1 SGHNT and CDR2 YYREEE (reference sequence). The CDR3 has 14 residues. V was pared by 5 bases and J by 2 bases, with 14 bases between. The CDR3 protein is CASSSEDGTYEQYF. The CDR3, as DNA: TGTGCCAGCAGTTCCGAGGACGGAACCTACGAGCAGTACTTC.

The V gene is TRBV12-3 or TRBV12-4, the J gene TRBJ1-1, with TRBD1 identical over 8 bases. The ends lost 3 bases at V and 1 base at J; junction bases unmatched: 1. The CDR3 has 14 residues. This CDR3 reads CASSFDRGNTEAFF. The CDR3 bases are TGTGCCAGCAGTTTTGACAGGGGGAACACTGAAGCTTTCTTT.

CDR3 sequence reads: CASSQGSSGENTEAFF. The CDR3 nucleotides are TGCGCCAGCAGCCAAGGATCATCAGGGGAGAACACTGAAGCTTTCTTT. This chain connects TRBV4-3 to TRBJ1-1, with a tentative D call TRBD1 (6 bases). The germline V gene encodes CDR1 LGHNA and CDR2 YSLEER. Between the trimmed V and J ends, which lost 1 base and 1 base, there was a span of 13 bases. This CDR3 is built from 16 residues.

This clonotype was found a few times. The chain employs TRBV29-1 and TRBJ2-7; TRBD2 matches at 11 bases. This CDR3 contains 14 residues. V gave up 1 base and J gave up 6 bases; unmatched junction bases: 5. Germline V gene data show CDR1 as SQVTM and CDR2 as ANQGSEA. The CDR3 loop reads CSVEVTTSGIEQYF. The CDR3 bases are TGCAGCGTTGAAGTAACGACTAGCGGGATCGAGCAGTACTTC.

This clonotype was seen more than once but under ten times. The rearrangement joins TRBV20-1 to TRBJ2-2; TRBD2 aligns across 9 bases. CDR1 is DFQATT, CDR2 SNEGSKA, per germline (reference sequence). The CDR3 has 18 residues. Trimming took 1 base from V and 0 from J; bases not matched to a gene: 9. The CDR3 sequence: CSARASFSGSTNTGELFF. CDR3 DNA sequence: TGCAGTGCTAGAGCCTCCTTTAGCGGGAGCACGAACACCGGGGAGCTGTTTTTT.

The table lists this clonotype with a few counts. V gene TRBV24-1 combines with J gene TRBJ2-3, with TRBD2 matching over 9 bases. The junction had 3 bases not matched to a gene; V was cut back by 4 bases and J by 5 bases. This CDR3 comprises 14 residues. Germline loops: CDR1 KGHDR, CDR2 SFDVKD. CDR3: CATSDATSGDTQYF. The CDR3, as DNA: TGTGCCACCAGTGACGCGACTAGCGGAGATACGCAGTATTTT.

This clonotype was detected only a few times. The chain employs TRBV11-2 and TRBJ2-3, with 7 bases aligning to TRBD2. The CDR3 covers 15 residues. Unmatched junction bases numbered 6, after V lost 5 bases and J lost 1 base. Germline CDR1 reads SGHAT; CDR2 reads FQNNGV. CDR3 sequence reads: CASSPLGGRTDTQYF. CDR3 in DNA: TGTGCCAGCAGCCCACTGGGAGGGCGCACAGATACGCAGTATTTT.

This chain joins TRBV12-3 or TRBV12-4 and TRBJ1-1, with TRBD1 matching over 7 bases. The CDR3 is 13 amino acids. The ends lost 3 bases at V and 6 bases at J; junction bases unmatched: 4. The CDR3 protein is CASSFARGAEAFF. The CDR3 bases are TGTGCCAGCAGTTTTGCCAGGGGGGCTGAAGCTTTCTTT.

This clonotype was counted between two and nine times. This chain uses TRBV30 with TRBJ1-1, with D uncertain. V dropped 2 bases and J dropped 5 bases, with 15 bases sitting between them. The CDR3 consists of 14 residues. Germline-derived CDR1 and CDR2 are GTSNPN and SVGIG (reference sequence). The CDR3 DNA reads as TGTGCCTGGAGTCACAAACCGGGCCGGACTGAAGCTTTCTTT. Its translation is CAWSHKPGRTEAFF.

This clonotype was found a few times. Here the CDR3 reads CASSLGTSGQQETQYF. In nucleotides, the CDR3 is TGTGCCAGCAGCTTGGGAACTAGCGGACAACAAGAGACCCAGTACTTC. The chain has TRBV5-5 and TRBJ2-5, with 8 bases that match TRBD2. This CDR3 has 16 amino acids. Germline V gene data show CDR1 as SGHKS and CDR2 as YYEKEE (reference sequence). The trim removed 0 bases at V and 2 bases at J, leaving 6 bases unmatched.

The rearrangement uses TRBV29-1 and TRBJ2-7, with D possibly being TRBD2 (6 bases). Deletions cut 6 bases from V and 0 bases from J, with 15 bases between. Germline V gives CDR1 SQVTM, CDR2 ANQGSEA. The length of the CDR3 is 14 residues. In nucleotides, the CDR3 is TGCAGCGTCGACCGGGACGGGAGCTCCTACGAGCAGTACTTC. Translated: CSVDRDGSSYEQYF.

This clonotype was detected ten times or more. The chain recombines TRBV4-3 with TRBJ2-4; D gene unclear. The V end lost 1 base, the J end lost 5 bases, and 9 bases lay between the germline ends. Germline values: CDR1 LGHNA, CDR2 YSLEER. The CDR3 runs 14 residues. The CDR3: CASSQALSENIQYF. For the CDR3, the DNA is TGCGCCAGCAGCCAAGCCCTATCAGAAAACATTCAGTACTTC.